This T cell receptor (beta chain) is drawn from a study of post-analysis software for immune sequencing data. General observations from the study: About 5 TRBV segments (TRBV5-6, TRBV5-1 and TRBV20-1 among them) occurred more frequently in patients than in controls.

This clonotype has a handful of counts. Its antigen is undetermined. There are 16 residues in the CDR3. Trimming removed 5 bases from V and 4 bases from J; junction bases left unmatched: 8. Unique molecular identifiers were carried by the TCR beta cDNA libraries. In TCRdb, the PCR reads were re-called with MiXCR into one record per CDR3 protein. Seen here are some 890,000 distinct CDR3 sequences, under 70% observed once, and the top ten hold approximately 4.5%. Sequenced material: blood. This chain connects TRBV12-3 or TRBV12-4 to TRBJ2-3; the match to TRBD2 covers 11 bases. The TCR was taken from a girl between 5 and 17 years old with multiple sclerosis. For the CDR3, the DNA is TGTGCCAGCAGTCGTAGCGGGGGGGCTTATTCAGATACGCAGTATTTT. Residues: CASSRSGGAYSDTQYF.